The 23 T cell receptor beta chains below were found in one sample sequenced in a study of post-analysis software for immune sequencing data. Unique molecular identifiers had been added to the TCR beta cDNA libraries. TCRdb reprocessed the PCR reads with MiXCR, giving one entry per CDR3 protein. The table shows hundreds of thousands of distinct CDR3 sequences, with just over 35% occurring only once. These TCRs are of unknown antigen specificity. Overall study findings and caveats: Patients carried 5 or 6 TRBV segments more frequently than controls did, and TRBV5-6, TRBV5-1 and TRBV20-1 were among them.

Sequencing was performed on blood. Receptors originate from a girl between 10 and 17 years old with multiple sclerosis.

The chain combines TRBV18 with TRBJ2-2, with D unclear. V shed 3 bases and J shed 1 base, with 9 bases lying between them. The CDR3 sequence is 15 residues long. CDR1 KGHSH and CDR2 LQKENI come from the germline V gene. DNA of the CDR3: TGTGCCAGCTCACCGCAGAACCTGAACACCGGGGAGCTGTTTTTT. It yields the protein CASSPQNLNTGELFF.

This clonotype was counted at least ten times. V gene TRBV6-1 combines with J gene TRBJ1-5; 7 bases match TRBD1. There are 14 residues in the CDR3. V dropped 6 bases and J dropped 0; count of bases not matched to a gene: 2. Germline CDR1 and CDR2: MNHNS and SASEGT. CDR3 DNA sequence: TGTGCCAGCAGCTACAGGGGTAGCAATCAGCCCCAGCATTTT. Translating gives CASSYRGSNQPQHF.

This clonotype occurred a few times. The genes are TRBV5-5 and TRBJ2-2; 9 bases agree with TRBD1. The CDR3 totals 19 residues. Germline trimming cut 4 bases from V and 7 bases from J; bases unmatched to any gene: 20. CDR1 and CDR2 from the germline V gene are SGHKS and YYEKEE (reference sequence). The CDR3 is CASSLAGLGTGRIGGELFF. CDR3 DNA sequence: TGTGCCAGCAGCCTGGCCGGTCTCGGGACAGGGAGGATCGGCGGGGAGCTGTTTTTT.

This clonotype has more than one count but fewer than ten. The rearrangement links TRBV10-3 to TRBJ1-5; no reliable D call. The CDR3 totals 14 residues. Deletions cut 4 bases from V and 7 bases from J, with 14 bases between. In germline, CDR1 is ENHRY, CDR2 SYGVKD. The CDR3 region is CAISGSPTGQPQHF. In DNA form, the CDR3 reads TGTGCCATCAGTGGGTCTCCGACCGGACAGCCCCAGCATTTT.

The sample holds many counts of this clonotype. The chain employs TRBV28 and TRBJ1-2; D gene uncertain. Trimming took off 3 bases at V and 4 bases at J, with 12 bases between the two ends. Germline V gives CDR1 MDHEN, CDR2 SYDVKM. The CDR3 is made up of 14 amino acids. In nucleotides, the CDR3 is TGTGCCAGCAGTTTGGAACCCAGTTCCTATGGCTACACCTTC. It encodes CASSLEPSSYGYTF.

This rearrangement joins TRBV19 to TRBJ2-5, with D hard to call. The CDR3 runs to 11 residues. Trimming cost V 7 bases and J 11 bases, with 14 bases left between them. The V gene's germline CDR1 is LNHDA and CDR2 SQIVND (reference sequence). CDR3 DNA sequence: TGTGCCAGTATGGTCTACAATGAGCAGTACTTC. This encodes CASMVYNEQYF. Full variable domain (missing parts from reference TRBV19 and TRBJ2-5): DGGITQSPKYLFRKEGQNVTLSCEQNLNHDAMYWYRQDPGQGLRLIYYSQIVNDFQKGDIAEGYSVSREKKESFPLTVTSAQKNPTAFYLCASMVYNEQYFGPGTRLLVL.

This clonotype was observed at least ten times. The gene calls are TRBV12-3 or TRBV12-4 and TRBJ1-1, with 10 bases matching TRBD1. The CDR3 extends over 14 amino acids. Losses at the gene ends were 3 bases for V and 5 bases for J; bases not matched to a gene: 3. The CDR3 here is CASSFRTGGTEAFF. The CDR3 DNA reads TGTGCCAGCAGTTTCAGGACAGGGGGAACTGAAGCTTTCTTT.

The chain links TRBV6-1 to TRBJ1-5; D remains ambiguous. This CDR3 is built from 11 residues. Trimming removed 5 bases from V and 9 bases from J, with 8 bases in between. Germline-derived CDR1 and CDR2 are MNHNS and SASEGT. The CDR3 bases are TGTGCCAGCAGTTCGGTGTGGCCCCAGCATTTT. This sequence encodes CASSSVWPQHF.

The DNA for the CDR3 is TGTGCCAGCACGAAACCGGGACAACTACACAATCAGCCCCAGCATTTT. Its translation: CASTKPGQLHNQPQHF. This chain uses TRBV21-1 with TRBJ1-5; the table's D call, TRBD1, has no DNA check behind it. TRBV21-1 is classified as a pseudogene. This CDR3 is 16 amino acids long.

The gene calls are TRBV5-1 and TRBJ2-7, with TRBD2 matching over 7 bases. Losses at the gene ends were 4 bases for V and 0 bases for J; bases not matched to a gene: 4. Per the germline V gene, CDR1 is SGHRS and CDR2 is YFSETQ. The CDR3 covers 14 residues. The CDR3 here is CASSGWTSSYEQYF. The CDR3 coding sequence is TGCGCCAGCAGCGGATGGACTAGCTCCTACGAGCAGTACTTC.

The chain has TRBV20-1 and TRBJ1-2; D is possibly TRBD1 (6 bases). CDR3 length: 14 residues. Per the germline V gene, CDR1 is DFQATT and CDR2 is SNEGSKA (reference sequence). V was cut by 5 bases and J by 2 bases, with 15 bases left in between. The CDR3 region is CSAPEGHQNYGYTF. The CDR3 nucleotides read TGCAGTGCTCCAGAGGGACACCAGAACTATGGCTACACCTTC.

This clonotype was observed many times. CDR3 protein: CASSEFPDSYNSPLHF. CDR3 nucleotide sequence: TGTGCCAGCAGTGAATTTCCAGACTCCTATAATTCACCCCTCCACTTT. This chain connects TRBV25-1 to TRBJ1-6; D is unresolved. Germline V gene lookup returns CDR1 MGHDK and CDR2 SYGVNS. The V end was cut by 1 base, the J end by 0 bases, with 7 bases between. This CDR3 contains 16 residues.

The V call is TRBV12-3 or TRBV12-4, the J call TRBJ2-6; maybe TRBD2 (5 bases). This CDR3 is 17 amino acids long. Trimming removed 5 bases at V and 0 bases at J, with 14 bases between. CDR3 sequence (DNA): TGTGCCAGCAGTCCGGACGGGAAGAGCTCTGGGGCCAACGTCCTGACTTTC. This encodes CASSPDGKSSGANVLTF.

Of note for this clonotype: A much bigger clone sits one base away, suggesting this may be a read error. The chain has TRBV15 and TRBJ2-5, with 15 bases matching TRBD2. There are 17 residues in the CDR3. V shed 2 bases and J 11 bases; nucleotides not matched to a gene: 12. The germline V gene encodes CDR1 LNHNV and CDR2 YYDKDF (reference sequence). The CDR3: CATSRQPGTSGRNEQYF. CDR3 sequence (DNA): TGTGCCACCAGCAGACAACCCGGGACTAGCGGGAGGAATGAGCAGTACTTC.

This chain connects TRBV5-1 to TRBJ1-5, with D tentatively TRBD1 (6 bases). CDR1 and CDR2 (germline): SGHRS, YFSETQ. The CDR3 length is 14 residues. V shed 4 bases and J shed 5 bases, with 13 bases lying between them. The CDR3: CASSQEGGYQPQHF. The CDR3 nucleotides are TGCGCCAGCAGCCAAGAGGGGGGGTATCAGCCCCAGCATTTT.

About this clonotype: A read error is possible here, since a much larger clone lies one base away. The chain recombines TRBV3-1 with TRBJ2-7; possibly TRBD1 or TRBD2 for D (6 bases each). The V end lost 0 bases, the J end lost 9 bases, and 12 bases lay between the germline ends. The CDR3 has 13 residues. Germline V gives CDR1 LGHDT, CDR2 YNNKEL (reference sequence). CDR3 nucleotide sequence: TGTGCCAGCAGCCAAGAAGAGGGGGGAGGGCAGTACTTC. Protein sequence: CASSQEEGGGQYF.

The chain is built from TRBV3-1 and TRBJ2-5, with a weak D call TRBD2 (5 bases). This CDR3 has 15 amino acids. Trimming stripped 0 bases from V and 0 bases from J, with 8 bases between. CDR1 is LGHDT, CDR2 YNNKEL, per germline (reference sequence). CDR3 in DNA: TGTGCCAGCAGCCAAGATTACGGGGACCAAGAGACCCAGTACTTC. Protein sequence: CASSQDYGDQETQYF.

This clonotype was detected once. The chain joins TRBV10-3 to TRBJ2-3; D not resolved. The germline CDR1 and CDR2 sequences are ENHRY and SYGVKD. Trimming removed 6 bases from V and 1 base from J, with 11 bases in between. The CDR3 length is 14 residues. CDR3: CAISDSSGTDTQYF. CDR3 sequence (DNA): TGTGCCATCAGCGACTCCTCTGGCACAGATACGCAGTATTTT.

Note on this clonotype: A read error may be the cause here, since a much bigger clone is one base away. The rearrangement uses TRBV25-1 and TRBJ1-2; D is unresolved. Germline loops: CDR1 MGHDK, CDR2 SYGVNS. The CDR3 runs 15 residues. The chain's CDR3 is CTSSEPGSSGYGYTF. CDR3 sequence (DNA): TGTACCAGCAGTGAACCAGGTTCGTCGGGCTATGGCTACACCTTC.

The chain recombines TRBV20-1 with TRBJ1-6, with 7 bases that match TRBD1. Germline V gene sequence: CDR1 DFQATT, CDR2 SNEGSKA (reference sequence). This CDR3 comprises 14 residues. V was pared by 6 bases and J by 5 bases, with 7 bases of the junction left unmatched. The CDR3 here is CSAQGTADNSPLHF. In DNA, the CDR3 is TGCAGTGCGCAAGGGACAGCGGATAATTCACCCCTCCACTTT.

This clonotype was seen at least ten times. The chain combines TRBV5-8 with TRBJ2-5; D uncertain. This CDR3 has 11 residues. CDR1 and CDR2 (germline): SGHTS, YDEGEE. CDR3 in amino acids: CASVVFETQYF. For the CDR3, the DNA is TGTGCTTCAGTAGTTTTCGAGACCCAGTACTTC.

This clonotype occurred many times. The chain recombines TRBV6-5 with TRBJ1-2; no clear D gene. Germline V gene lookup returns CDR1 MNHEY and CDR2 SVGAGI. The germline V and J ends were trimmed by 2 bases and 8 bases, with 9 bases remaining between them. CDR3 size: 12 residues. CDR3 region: CASSYGEGGYTF. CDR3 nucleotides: TGTGCCAGCAGTTACGGGGAGGGCGGCTACACCTTC.

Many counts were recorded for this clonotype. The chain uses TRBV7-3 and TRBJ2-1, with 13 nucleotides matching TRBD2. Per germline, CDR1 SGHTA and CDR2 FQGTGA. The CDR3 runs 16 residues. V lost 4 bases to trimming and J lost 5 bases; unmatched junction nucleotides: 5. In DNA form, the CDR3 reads TGTGCCAGCAGCTGCCGGACTAGCGGGAGAGACAATGAGCAGTTCTTC. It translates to CASSCRTSGRDNEQFF.